This TCR beta chain was recovered during a study of OX40 agonist ivuxolimab in advanced cancers. Across the whole study: Partial responses occurred in three patients (one hepatocellular carcinoma, two cutaneous melanoma).

Study-wide results and limits: Both CD4+ and CD8+ T cell populations in blood had undergone clonal expansion by week 6 at 0.1 to 3.0 mg/kg. On average, CD8+ T cells showed a greater number of expanded clones than CD4+.

Generated by immunoSEQ multiplex PCR, the TCRdb table keeps only in-frame clones and is missing some. Altogether about 20,000 clones are present, approximately 82% being singletons, with the ten largest covering 11%. The germline CDR1 and CDR2 sequences are KGHSH and LQKENI. V was clipped by 4 bases and J by 7 bases; unmatched bases: 5. This CDR3 region has 13 residues. Comment on this clone: Its antigen is not known.

The sequences come from CD4+ or CD8+ T cells sorted from blood, collected in a trial of the OX40 agonist ivuxolimab. This rearrangement joins TRBV18 to TRBJ2-7; 9 bases agree with TRBD2. The TCR comes from an adult with an advanced solid tumor such as melanoma, head and neck, liver or kidney cancer. CDR3 DNA sequence: TGTGCCAGCTCACTAGCGGGAGAACAAGAGCAGTACTTC. It is translated as CASSLAGEQEQYF. Full variable domain (remainder filled in from reference TRBV18 and TRBJ2-7): NAGVMQNPRHLVRRRGQEARLRCSPMKGHSHVYWYRQLPEEGLKFMVYLQKENIIDESGMPKERFSAEFPKEGPSILRIQQVVRGDSAAYFCASSLAGEQEQYFGPGTRLTVT.